A selection of T cell receptor beta chains follows, all from one sample in a study of cytomegalovirus exposure and HLA in healthy donors. Clones were read by immunoSEQ multiplex PCR, and TCRdb kept only the in-frame ones, dropping some. The data contain roughly 140,000 clones, around four fifths of them singletons. Sequenced material: PBMCs. The receptors were gathered from a male donor in good health and CMV-seronegative. Each CDR3 is given with its conserved first and last residue. Fields, in order: CDR3 DNA, CDR3 protein, clone size, J gene, V gene, D gene. A D gene is named only where the DNA matches it firmly. Clone size appears in some rows only: once, few, many, or a class for an expanded clone.

CDR3 DNA: TGTGCCAGCAGTTGGACAGCTAACTATGGCTACACCTTC; CDR3 protein: CASSWTANYGYTF; clone size: NA; J gene: TRBJ1-2; V gene: TRBV28; D gene: NA
CDR3 DNA: TGTGCCAGCAGCCCGCGGACAGGGAGAACAGATACGCAGTATTTT; CDR3 protein: CASSPRTGRTDTQYF; clone size: NA; J gene: TRBJ2-3; V gene: TRBV7-9; D gene: TRBD1
CDR3 DNA: TGTGCCAGCAGCCTAAGACTAGCGGGTAACACCGGGGAGCTGTTTTTT; CDR3 protein: CASSLRLAGNTGELFF; clone size: NA; J gene: TRBJ2-2; V gene: TRBV7-2; D gene: TRBD2
CDR3 DNA: TGTGCCAGCAGCCAACCCGACACGGAGGCTGAAGCTTTCTTT; CDR3 protein: CASSQPDTEAEAFF; clone size: NA; J gene: TRBJ1-1; V gene: TRBV4-2; D gene: NA
CDR3 DNA: TGTGCCAGTAGTATCCCGGACAGCCGGGGCTACACCTTC; CDR3 protein: CASSIPDSRGYTF; clone size: NA; J gene: TRBJ1-2; V gene: TRBV19; D gene: NA
CDR3 DNA: TGTGCCAGCAGTTTATTGGCGACAGGGCCCTACGAGCAGTACTTC; CDR3 protein: CASSLLATGPYEQYF; clone size: once; J gene: TRBJ2-7; V gene: TRBV28; D gene: TRBD1
CDR3 DNA: TGTGCCAGCTCACATTCGGACAGGCCGAACACTGAAGCTTTCTTT; CDR3 protein: CASSHSDRPNTEAFF; clone size: NA; J gene: TRBJ1-1; V gene: TRBV18; D gene: TRBD1
CDR3 DNA: TGTGCCAGCAGCCTGAGGGTTAACACTGAAGCTTTCTTT; CDR3 protein: CASSLRVNTEAFF; clone size: NA; J gene: TRBJ1-1; V gene: TRBV14; D gene: NA
CDR3 DNA: TGTGCCAGCAGTGATACCCTAGCGGATGAAAAACTGTTTTTT; CDR3 protein: CASSDTLADEKLFF; clone size: once; J gene: TRBJ1-4; V gene: TRBV25-1; D gene: NA
CDR3 DNA: TGCGCCAGCAACTTATCGGGACAACCTTTC; CDR3 protein: CASNLSGQPF; clone size: once; J gene: TRBJ2-7; V gene: TRBV5-1; D gene: NA
CDR3 DNA: TGTGCCTGGAGTGTACAGGAATACTACGAGCAGTACTTC; CDR3 protein: CAWSVQEYYEQYF; clone size: NA; J gene: TRBJ2-7; V gene: TRBV30; D gene: NA
CDR3 DNA: TGTGCCAGCAGGAGGACAGGGTCTGGAAACACCATATATTTT; CDR3 protein: CASRRTGSGNTIYF; clone size: NA; J gene: TRBJ1-3; V gene: TRBV6-5; D gene: TRBD1
CDR3 DNA: TGTGCCAGTAACCCTAGCGGGGGGCCCTACAATGAGCAGTTCTTC; CDR3 protein: CASNPSGGPYNEQFF; clone size: NA; J gene: TRBJ2-1; V gene: TRBV19; D gene: TRBD2
CDR3 DNA: TGCGCCAGCAGCTTGGCGGGGGGGCTCTACGAGCAGTACTTC; CDR3 protein: CASSLAGGLYEQYF; clone size: NA; J gene: TRBJ2-7; V gene: TRBV5-1; D gene: TRBD2
CDR3 DNA: TGTGCCAGTACACGCTACTATGGGGGGGGGAACACTGAAGCTTTCTTT; CDR3 protein: CASTRYYGGGNTEAFF; clone size: NA; J gene: TRBJ1-1; V gene: TRBV19; D gene: NA
CDR3 DNA: TGCGCCAGCAGCTTGGGACTAGCGGGGGGGCCGAGTTGGCCAGATACGCAGTATTTT; CDR3 protein: CASSLGLAGGPSWPDTQYF; clone size: NA; J gene: TRBJ2-3; V gene: TRBV5-1; D gene: TRBD2
CDR3 DNA: TGTGCCAGCAGTATGGACAGGGTCAATGAGCAGTTCTTC; CDR3 protein: CASSMDRVNEQFF; clone size: NA; J gene: TRBJ2-1; V gene: TRBV6-5; D gene: TRBD1
CDR3 DNA: TGTGCCAGCAGCCAGGGCGGGGCAGGGGGCGGTTATGGCTACACCTTC; CDR3 protein: CASSQGGAGGGYGYTF; clone size: few; J gene: TRBJ1-2; V gene: TRBV4-2; D gene: TRBD1
CDR3 DNA: TGTGCCAGCTTCCAGGGGATGAACACTGAAGCTTTCTTT; CDR3 protein: CASFQGMNTEAFF; clone size: NA; J gene: TRBJ1-1; V gene: TRBV28; D gene: NA
CDR3 DNA: TGTGCCAGCAGCAAAAAGAGAGCGGTTTCCTTTAACAATGAGCAGTTCTTC; CDR3 protein: CASSKKRAVSFNNEQFF; clone size: NA; J gene: TRBJ2-1; V gene: TRBV21-1; D gene: NA
CDR3 DNA: TGTGCCAGCAGGCACCGCGGGGCGGTTCTGAACACTGAAGCTTTCTTT; CDR3 protein: CASRHRGAVLNTEAFF; clone size: NA; J gene: TRBJ1-1; V gene: TRBV11-2; D gene: NA
CDR3 DNA: TGTGCCAGCAGCTTAGGAGTAGCGGGAGTCCCCTACGAGCAGTACTTC; CDR3 protein: CASSLGVAGVPYEQYF; clone size: NA; J gene: TRBJ2-7; V gene: TRBV7-9; D gene: TRBD2
CDR3 DNA: TGTGCCAGCAGCTTGGGGGGTAATAATTCACCCCTCCACTTT; CDR3 protein: CASSLGGNNSPLHF; clone size: NA; J gene: TRBJ1-6; V gene: TRBV4-2; D gene: NA
CDR3 DNA: TGTGCCAGCAGCGGAGGGTTAAGCGGGAGAAGCGACGAGCAGTACTTC; CDR3 protein: CASSGGLSGRSDEQYF; clone size: NA; J gene: TRBJ2-7; V gene: TRBV9; D gene: TRBD2
CDR3 DNA: TGTGCCAGCAGGAACTCGGCGGAAGTGGCTGGCTACACCTTC; CDR3 protein: CASRNSAEVAGYTF; clone size: NA; J gene: TRBJ1-2; V gene: TRBV6-5; D gene: NA
CDR3 DNA: TGTGCCAGCGGAACAGAACTTAACTATGGCTACACCTTC; CDR3 protein: CASGTELNYGYTF; clone size: NA; J gene: TRBJ1-2; V gene: TRBV2; D gene: NA
CDR3 DNA: TGTGCCAGCCGCTTCCGGGACATTTCCTACGAGCAGTACTTC; CDR3 protein: CASRFRDISYEQYF; clone size: few; J gene: TRBJ2-7; V gene: TRBV27; D gene: NA
CDR3 DNA: TGTGCTAGTGGTTCCCGGGAACAGAACACTGAAGCTTTCTTT; CDR3 protein: CASGSREQNTEAFF; clone size: NA; J gene: TRBJ1-1; V gene: TRBV12-5; D gene: NA
CDR3 DNA: TGTGCCACCAGCCCCCCTGGTGACAGAGACACTGAAGCTTTCTTT; CDR3 protein: CATSPPGDRDTEAFF; clone size: NA; J gene: TRBJ1-1; V gene: TRBV15; D gene: NA
CDR3 DNA: TGTGCCAGCTCACCGATACGGACAAGCAACTCTGGAAACACCATATATTTT; CDR3 protein: CASSPIRTSNSGNTIYF; clone size: once; J gene: TRBJ1-3; V gene: TRBV18; D gene: NA
CDR3 DNA: TGTGCCAGCAGCAAAGAGACAGGGGGCAACGGCAATCAGCCCCAGCATTTT; CDR3 protein: CASSKETGGNGNQPQHF; clone size: once; J gene: TRBJ1-5; V gene: TRBV21-1; D gene: NA
CDR3 DNA: TGCAGCGCACCCCCGGGACAGGGCACCTACGAGCAGTACTTC; CDR3 protein: CSAPPGQGTYEQYF; clone size: NA; J gene: TRBJ2-7; V gene: TRBV29-1; D gene: TRBD1
CDR3 DNA: TGTGCCAGCAGCGGCGGGAAGGGAGGAGGCCCCGAAGCTTTCTTT; CDR3 protein: CASSGGKGGGPEAFF; clone size: NA; J gene: TRBJ1-1; V gene: TRBV7-9; D gene: NA
CDR3 DNA: TGTGCCAGCAATCCCAGCCGGGGGGGGCCCTACTACGAGCAGTACTTC; CDR3 protein: CASNPSRGGPYYEQYF; clone size: NA; J gene: TRBJ2-7; V gene: TRBV27; D gene: TRBD2
CDR3 DNA: TGTGCCATCAGTACCGCGAAAGGGGGACAGGGTGGCAATCAGCCCCAGCATTTT; CDR3 protein: CAISTAKGGQGGNQPQHF; clone size: NA; J gene: TRBJ1-5; V gene: TRBV10-3; D gene: TRBD1
CDR3 DNA: TGTGCCACCAGGGGAGGGGGACAGGCACGCTCTACCTATAATTCACCCCTCCACTTT; CDR3 protein: CATRGGGQARSTYNSPLHF; clone size: NA; J gene: TRBJ1-6; V gene: TRBV15; D gene: TRBD1
CDR3 DNA: TGTGCCAGCAGCGCCTCGGACAGGTTAGGCTATGGCTACACCTTC; CDR3 protein: CASSASDRLGYGYTF; clone size: NA; J gene: TRBJ1-2; V gene: TRBV9; D gene: TRBD1
CDR3 DNA: TGTGCCAGCAGCTTAGGTCGGAGTTACACTGAAGCTTTCTTT; CDR3 protein: CASSLGRSYTEAFF; clone size: NA; J gene: TRBJ1-1; V gene: TRBV7-8; D gene: NA
CDR3 DNA: TGCGCCAGCAGCCACCAGGGGGATGGGGCAGATACGCAGTATTTT; CDR3 protein: CASSHQGDGADTQYF; clone size: NA; J gene: TRBJ2-3; V gene: TRBV4-1; D gene: TRBD1
CDR3 DNA: TGCGCCAGCAGCTTAGTGAGGGGGCCCTCCTACGAGCAGTACTTC; CDR3 protein: CASSLVRGPSYEQYF; clone size: NA; J gene: TRBJ2-7; V gene: TRBV5-1; D gene: TRBD1